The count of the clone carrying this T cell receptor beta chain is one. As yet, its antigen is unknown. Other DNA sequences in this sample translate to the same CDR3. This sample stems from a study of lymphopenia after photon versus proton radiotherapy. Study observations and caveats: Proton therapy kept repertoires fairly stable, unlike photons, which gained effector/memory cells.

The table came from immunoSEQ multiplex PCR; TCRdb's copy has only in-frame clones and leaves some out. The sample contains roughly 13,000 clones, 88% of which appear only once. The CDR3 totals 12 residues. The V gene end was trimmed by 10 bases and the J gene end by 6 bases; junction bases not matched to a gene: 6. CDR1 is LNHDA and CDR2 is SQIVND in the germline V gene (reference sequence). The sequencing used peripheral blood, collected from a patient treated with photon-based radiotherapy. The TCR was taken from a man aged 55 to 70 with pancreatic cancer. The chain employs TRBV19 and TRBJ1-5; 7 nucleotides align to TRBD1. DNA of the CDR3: TGTGCCACGGGGCAGGGGGTTCAGCCCCAGCATTTT. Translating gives CATGQGVQPQHF.